This TCR beta chain came from a study of blood T cell repertoires in COVID-19. This clone showed up just a few times. Germline loops: CDR1 SQVTM, CDR2 ANQGSEA. The V end was cut by 4 bases, the J end by 6 bases, with 15 bases between. CDR3 length equals 13 residues. In the original workflow: Estimation of nucleated cell counts was performed using reference gene primer amplification. Profiled with immunoSEQ multiplex PCR; TCRdb holds only in-frame clones, not every one. The V and J calls and clone size come from that table; D and trimming were worked out from the DNA. This repertoire shows fewer than 250,000 clones, about 80% found once; its top ten account for under 3%.

This chain joins TRBV29-1 and TRBJ1-1; D ambiguous. The origin of this receptor is a middle-aged woman with active or convalescent COVID-19. Sequenced material: peripheral blood. The CDR3 here is CSVVSRGLSEAFF. CDR3 coding DNA: TGCAGCGTTGTGTCTCGAGGGCTCTCTGAAGCTTTCTTT. Filled out from reference TRBV29-1 and TRBJ1-1, the complete variable domain reads SAVISQKPSRDICQRGTSLTIQCQVDSQVTMMFWYRQQPGQSLTLIATANQGSEATYESGFVIDKFPISRPNLTFSTLTVSNMSPEDSSIYLCSVVSRGLSEAFFGQGTRLTVV.